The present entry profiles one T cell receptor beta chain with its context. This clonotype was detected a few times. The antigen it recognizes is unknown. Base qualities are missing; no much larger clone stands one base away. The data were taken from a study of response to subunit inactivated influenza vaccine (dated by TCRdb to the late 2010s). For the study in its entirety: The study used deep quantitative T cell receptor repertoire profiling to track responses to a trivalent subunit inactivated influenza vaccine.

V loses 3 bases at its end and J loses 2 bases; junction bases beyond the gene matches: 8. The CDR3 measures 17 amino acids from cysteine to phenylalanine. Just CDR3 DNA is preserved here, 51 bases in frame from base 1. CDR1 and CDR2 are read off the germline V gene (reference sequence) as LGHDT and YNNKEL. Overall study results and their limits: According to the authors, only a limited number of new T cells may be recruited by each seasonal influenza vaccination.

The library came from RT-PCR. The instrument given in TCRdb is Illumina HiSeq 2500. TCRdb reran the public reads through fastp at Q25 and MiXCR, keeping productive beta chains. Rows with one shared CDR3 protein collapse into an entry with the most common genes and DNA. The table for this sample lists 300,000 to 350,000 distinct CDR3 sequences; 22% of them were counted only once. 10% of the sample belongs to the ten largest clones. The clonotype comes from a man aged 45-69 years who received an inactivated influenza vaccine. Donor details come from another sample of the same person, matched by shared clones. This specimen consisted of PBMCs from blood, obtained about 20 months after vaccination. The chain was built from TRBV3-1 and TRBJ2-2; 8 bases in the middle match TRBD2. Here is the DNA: TGTGCCAGCAGCCAGATTGGGCGGGGGGCAAACACCGGGGAGCTGTTTTTT. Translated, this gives CASSQIGRGANTGELFF.